The clone carrying this T cell receptor beta chain has a handful of counts. What it binds is not known. The data are from a study of blood T cells in healthy people across ages. General study findings and limits: No conclusive comparison of naive versus antigen-experienced cells was possible with unsorted PBMCs. In older individuals, TCR beta diversity per million T cells was lower, falling roughly linearly with age.

Trimming pared 3 bases from V and 5 bases from J, leaving 8 bases between. The CDR3 runs to 12 residues. Germline V CDR1 and CDR2: KGHSH, LQKENI. Then a second PCR, running roughly 6 to 11 cycles, was carried out with a sample-barcoded 5' primer and a J-beta primer mix. TCRdb independently ran MiXCR on the 5' RACE reads; one entry per CDR3 protein. The sample holds about 1.4 million distinct CDR3 sequences, approximately 59% seen once. The sequence came from a man aged 18 to 29 in good health. Sample: blood. The chain carries TRBV18 and TRBJ2-7; D is possibly TRBD1 (5 bases). As DNA, the CDR3 is TGTGCCAGCTCACCCAGCAGGGACGAGCAGTACTTC. Residues: CASSPSRDEQYF.